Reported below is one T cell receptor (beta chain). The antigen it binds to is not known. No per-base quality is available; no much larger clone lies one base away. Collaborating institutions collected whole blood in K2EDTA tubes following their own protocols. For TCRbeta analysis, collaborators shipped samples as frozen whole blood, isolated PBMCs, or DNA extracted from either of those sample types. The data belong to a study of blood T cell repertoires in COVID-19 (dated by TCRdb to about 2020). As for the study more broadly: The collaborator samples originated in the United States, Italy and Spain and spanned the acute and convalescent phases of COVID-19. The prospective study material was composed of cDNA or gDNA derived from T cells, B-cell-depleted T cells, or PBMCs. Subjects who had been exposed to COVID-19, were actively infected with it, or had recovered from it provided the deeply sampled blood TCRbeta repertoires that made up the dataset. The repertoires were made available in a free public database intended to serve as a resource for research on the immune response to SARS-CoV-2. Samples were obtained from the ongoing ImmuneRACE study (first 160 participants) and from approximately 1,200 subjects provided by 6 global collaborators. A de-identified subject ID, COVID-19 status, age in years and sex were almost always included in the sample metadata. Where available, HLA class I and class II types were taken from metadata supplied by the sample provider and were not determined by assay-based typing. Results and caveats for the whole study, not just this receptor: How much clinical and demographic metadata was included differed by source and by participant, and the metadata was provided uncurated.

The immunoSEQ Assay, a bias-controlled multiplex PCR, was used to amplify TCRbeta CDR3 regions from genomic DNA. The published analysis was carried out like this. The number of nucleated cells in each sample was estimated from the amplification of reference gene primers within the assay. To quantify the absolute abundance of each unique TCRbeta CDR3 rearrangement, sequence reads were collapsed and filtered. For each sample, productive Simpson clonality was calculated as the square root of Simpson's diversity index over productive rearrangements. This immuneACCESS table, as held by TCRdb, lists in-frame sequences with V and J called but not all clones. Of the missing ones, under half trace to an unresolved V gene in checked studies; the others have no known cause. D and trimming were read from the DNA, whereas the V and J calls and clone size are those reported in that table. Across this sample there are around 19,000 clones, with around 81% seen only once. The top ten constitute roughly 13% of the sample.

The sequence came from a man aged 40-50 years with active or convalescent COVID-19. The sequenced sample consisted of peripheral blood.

CDR3 protein: CSASNRGLGNTIYF. The nucleotide sequence is given as TGCAGTGCTAGTAACAGGGGCCTCGGAAACACCATATATTTT. Recombination linked TRBV20-1 to TRBJ1-3; 7 central nucleotides agree with TRBD1. V is pruned by 3 bases and J by 4 bases, leaving 6 bases of the junction without a gene match. Taken from the germline V gene (reference sequence), the CDR1 and CDR2 loops are DFQATT and SNEGSKA. CDR3 length: 14 amino acids, cysteine to phenylalanine. Only CDR3 DNA is held: 42 bases, read in frame from base 1.